What follows is one TCR beta chain and its context. The data were obtained in a study of blood T cells in healthy people across ages. Next came a second PCR, run for about 7 to 12 cycles, which used a sample-barcoded 5' primer along with a J-beta primer mix. TCRdb reprocessed the 5' RACE reads with MiXCR, giving one entry per CDR3 protein. The sample has 650,000 to 800,000 distinct CDR3 sequences, 40% to 65% seen once. This CDR3 has 12 residues. V was shortened by 8 bases and J by 1 base, with 7 bases between the two germline ends. Sequenced sample: blood. This rearrangement joins TRBV12-3 or TRBV12-4 to TRBJ2-3; D uncertain. This clonotype originated in an elderly woman in good health. CDR3 in amino acids: CASHRGTDTQYF. DNA for the CDR3: TGTGCCAGCCACCGGGGCACAGATACGCAGTATTTT.